One and the same sample provided the 32 T cell receptor beta chains below, sequenced in a study of neurological immune-mediated disorders. TCRdb re-called the 5' RACE reads with MiXCR, one entry per CDR3 protein. The sample lists about 65,000 distinct CDR3 sequences, about 4% occurring once. The sample consisted of PBMCs. The receptors were sampled from a man aged 50 to 60 with multiple sclerosis.

This clonotype is termed medium-sized. The chain combines TRBV7-9 with TRBJ2-4; 8 positions agree with TRBD2. In germline, CDR1 is SEHNR, CDR2 FQNEAQ (reference sequence). The CDR3 runs 23 residues. The V segment lost 2 bases and the J segment 2 bases; nucleotides outside the gene matches: 26. The CDR3 loop is CASSLSPDITLPAGARTKNIQYF. The CDR3 nucleotides read TGTGCCAGCAGCTTATCTCCAGACATTACCCTGCCAGCGGGGGCGAGGACCAAAAACATTCAGTACTTC.

This clonotype was recorded many times. The chain combines TRBV10-3 with TRBJ1-2, with no clear D. CDR3 size: 13 residues. The V gene's germline CDR1 is ENHRY and CDR2 SYGVKD. V was cut by 3 bases and J by 7 bases, with 12 bases left in between. The CDR3 protein is CAISDLLNAGYTF. The CDR3 DNA sequence: TGTGCCATCAGTGACCTTCTTAACGCTGGCTACACCTTC.

The table lists this clonotype with many counts. The chain recombines TRBV6-6 with TRBJ2-4; tentatively, D is TRBD1 (5 bases). CDR3 length equals 20 residues. V lost 2 bases and J 0 bases, leaving 23 bases between the germline ends. Germline V gene lookup returns CDR1 MNHNY and CDR2 SVGAGI (reference sequence). The DNA for the CDR3 is TGTGCCAGCAGTTACGGCCGGACATTGACAGCTTCCCTAGCCAAAAACATTCAGTACTTC. Amino acids: CASSYGRTLTASLAKNIQYF.

The chain couples TRBV7-7 to TRBJ2-5, with 10 bases identical to TRBD1. The CDR3 has 16 residues. Trimming at V came to 5 bases and at J to 5 bases, leaving 11 bases not matched to a gene. CDR1 is SSHAT, CDR2 FNYEAQ, per germline (reference sequence). In nucleotides, the CDR3 is TGTGCCAGCAGCCCCAGGACAGGGGGAAAAACGGAGACCCAGTACTTC. This translates into CASSPRTGGKTETQYF.

In this sample, this clonotype turned up many times. This rearrangement joins TRBV5-1 to TRBJ2-3; maybe TRBD2 (5 bases). Germline values: CDR1 SGHRS, CDR2 YFSETQ. V lost 3 bases to trimming and J lost 6 bases, with 11 bases between them. This CDR3 has 13 residues. The CDR3 region is CASSSAGGDTQYF. As DNA, the CDR3 is TGCGCCAGCAGCTCGGCGGGTGGGGATACGCAGTATTTT.

Many counts were recorded for this clonotype. V usage is TRBV20-1 and J usage is TRBJ1-4; D is possibly TRBD1 (6 bases). CDR3 length: 18 residues. Germline V gene sequence: CDR1 DFQATT, CDR2 SNEGSKA (reference sequence). V lost 1 base to trimming and J lost 7 bases, with 25 bases between them. CDR3 loop: CSARAYSDSVASPEKLFF. CDR3 DNA: TGCAGTGCTAGAGCTTACTCGGACAGCGTTGCCTCCCCTGAAAAACTGTTTTTT.

This clonotype was found many times. The chain recombines TRBV7-9 with TRBJ2-2; D uncertain. This CDR3 region has 17 residues. The V gene's germline CDR1 is SEHNR and CDR2 FQNEAQ (reference sequence). Trimming took off 5 bases at V and 10 bases at J, with 26 bases between the two ends. The CDR3 DNA reads TGTGCCAGCAGCCGCTCTCGATCTTACACGACCCCAATGGAGCTGTTTTTT. It specifies CASSRSRSYTTPMELFF.

This clonotype appeared many times. J is TRBJ1-5 and V is TRBV5-1, with D unclear. The V gene lost 0 bases and the J gene lost 2 bases, with 9 bases spanning the gap. The CDR3 extends over 15 amino acids. Per the germline V gene, CDR1 is SGHRS and CDR2 is YFSETQ. The DNA of the CDR3 is TGCGCCAGCAGCTTGGAGGGCCGCGGCAATCAGCCCCAGCATTTT. Translation: CASSLEGRGNQPQHF.

There are many counts of this clonotype. Written as DNA, the CDR3 is TGTGCCAGCAGTTACGACAGGGGGCTGGGACAGCCCCAGCATTTT. Translating gives CASSYDRGLGQPQHF. The chain carries TRBV6-5 and TRBJ1-5; 10 nucleotides agree with TRBD1. Per the germline V gene, CDR1 is MNHEY and CDR2 is SVGAGI. J lost 7 bases, V lost 2 bases, and 5 bases had no gene match. The CDR3 consists of 15 residues.

This clonotype was seen many times. This chain joins TRBV5-1 and TRBJ2-6; the D is unclear. V gave up 0 bases and J gave up 0 bases, with 7 bases separating them. In germline, CDR1 is SGHRS, CDR2 YFSETQ. CDR3 length equals 16 residues. The CDR3 DNA reads as TGCGCCAGCAGCTTGGTTACCCACTCTGGGGCCAACGTCCTGACTTTC. The encoded protein is CASSLVTHSGANVLTF.

This clonotype appeared many times. The chain has TRBV28 and TRBJ2-2; D unclear. Germline V gene sequence: CDR1 MDHEN, CDR2 SYDVKM. The CDR3 runs to 16 residues. V lost 5 bases, J lost 2 bases, and 15 bases lay in between. CDR3 DNA: TGTGCCAGCAGTCCATTGACTCCCCTAAACACCGGGGAGCTGTTTTTT. Its translation is CASSPLTPLNTGELFF.

This clonotype was seen repeatedly, ten times or more. The rearrangement links TRBV5-1 to TRBJ2-5; no clear D. Germline V gene data show CDR1 as SGHRS and CDR2 as YFSETQ. V was clipped by 0 bases and J by 4 bases, with 7 bases between them. The CDR3 is made up of 13 amino acids. The CDR3 coding sequence is TGCGCCAGCAGCTTGGAATTCCCAGAGACCCAGTACTTC. Its translation: CASSLEFPETQYF.

This clonotype came up many times. The J gene is TRBJ1-2, the V gene TRBV5-1, with TRBD1 as a possible D gene (6 bases). This CDR3 is 13 amino acids long. Trimming left V 0 bases short and J 5 bases short, with 8 bases between. The germline gives CDR1 SGHRS, CDR2 YFSETQ. The CDR3 DNA is TGCGCCAGCAGCTTGGGACAGGTTTATGGCTACACCTTC. Translating it yields CASSLGQVYGYTF.

This clonotype was detected ten times or more. The DNA of the CDR3 is TGTGCCAGCAGCTTAAGGGGGGATAGCTCCTACAATGAGCAGTTCTTC. It specifies CASSLRGDSSYNEQFF. J is TRBJ2-1 and V is TRBV11-2; possibly TRBD1 or TRBD2 for D (6 bases each). Germline lookup yields CDR1 SGHAT and CDR2 FQNNGV. CDR3 length: 16 amino acids. Trimming took 2 bases from V and 0 from J, leaving 11 bases between them.

This clonotype showed up many times. The rearrangement links TRBV5-1 to TRBJ2-1, with 8 bases lining up with TRBD1. The CDR3 loop spans 14 amino acids. Trimming cost V 4 bases and J 4 bases; bases outside gene matches: 4. Germline CDR1 SGHRS, CDR2 YFSETQ. The CDR3 coding sequence is TGCGCCAGCAGCCCCCGACAGGGGTACAATGAGCAGTTCTTC. Protein: CASSPRQGYNEQFF.

This clonotype was recorded at least ten times. This sequence joins TRBV3-1 and TRBJ2-1; possibly TRBD2 for D (6 bases). The CDR3 runs 17 residues. Germline values: CDR1 LGHDT, CDR2 YNNKEL (reference sequence). V was clipped by 0 bases and J by 10 bases, with 22 bases between them. Here the CDR3 DNA reads TGTGCCAGCAGCCAAGATAGGTTTGTTGCGGGGCTTCGGGAGCAGTTCTTC. Protein sequence: CASSQDRFVAGLREQFF.

This clonotype was observed at least ten times. The chain joins TRBV7-2 to TRBJ2-3; no reliable D call. Germline lookup yields CDR1 SGHTA and CDR2 FQGNSA. The CDR3 loop spans 15 amino acids. Trimming removed 3 bases from V and 7 bases from J, with 17 bases in between. The CDR3 region is CASSFGWVQGNTQYF. The CDR3 DNA reads as TGTGCCAGCAGCTTCGGTTGGGTCCAAGGCAATACGCAGTATTTT.

This clonotype has ten or more counts. The genes are TRBV6-5 and TRBJ1-2; no definite D call. From germline, CDR1 is MNHEY and CDR2 SVGAGI. The CDR3 consists of 13 residues. V was clipped by 6 bases and J by 4 bases, with 12 bases between them. Written as DNA, the CDR3 is TGTGCCAGCAGATCAAGGCAGCTCTATGGCTACACCTTC. Translating it yields CASRSRQLYGYTF.

DNA for the CDR3: TGTGCCAGCGCTGGAACTAGCTCCTACAATGAGCAGTTCTTC. It specifies CASAGTSSYNEQFF. The chain is built from TRBV7-6 and TRBJ2-1; perhaps TRBD2 as D (5 bases). The germline gives CDR1 SGHVS, CDR2 FNYEAQ. V was shortened by 8 bases and J by 0 bases, with 11 bases between the two germline ends. The CDR3 is 14 amino acids.

This clonotype showed up many times. In DNA, the CDR3 is TGTGCCAGCAGCTTGATCCAAGAGACCCAGTACTTC. It is translated as CASSLIQETQYF. J is TRBJ2-5 and V is TRBV5-6; D is uncertain. Germline CDR1 and CDR2: SGHDT and YYEEEE. V gave up 1 base and J gave up 1 base, with 2 bases separating them. The CDR3 runs 12 residues.

As to this clonotype: A read error may explain this, as a much larger clone is one base away. V and J are TRBV5-1 and TRBJ2-1, with D unclear. The CDR3 runs 15 residues. Germline V CDR1 and CDR2: SGHRS, YFSETQ. Deletions cut 2 bases from V and 0 bases from J, with 9 bases between. CDR3 nucleotides: TGCGCCAGCAGCTTAGGCAGCACCTCCTACAATGAGCAGTTCTTC. Protein: CASSLGSTSYNEQFF.

V and J are TRBV18 and TRBJ1-2; no firm D call. Germline V CDR1 and CDR2: KGHSH, LQKENI. The V end lost 2 bases, the J end lost 4 bases, and 14 bases lay between the germline ends. CDR3 length equals 15 residues. The CDR3 coding sequence is TGTGCCAGCTCACCAAACCCCTCGCAGAGCTATGGCTACACCTTC. Translating it yields CASSPNPSQSYGYTF.

This clonotype has ten or more counts. The V gene is TRBV5-1, the J gene TRBJ2-2, with TRBD1 identical over 8 bases. CDR1 SGHRS and CDR2 YFSETQ come from the germline V gene. V was pared by 7 bases and J by 0 bases, with 2 bases of the junction left unmatched. The CDR3 is 14 amino acids. For the CDR3, the DNA is TGCGCCAGCCAGGACAGGGCGAACACCGGGGAGCTGTTTTTT. It is translated as CASQDRANTGELFF.

This clonotype showed up many times. V and J are TRBV5-1 and TRBJ2-7; either TRBD1 or TRBD2 may supply D (5 bases each). CDR1 and CDR2 (germline): SGHRS, YFSETQ. Trimming took 3 bases from V and 9 from J, leaving 10 bases between them. This CDR3 is 11 amino acids long. Here the CDR3 reads CASSSEGMQYF. Here the CDR3 DNA reads TGCGCCAGCAGCTCTGAGGGGATGCAGTACTTC. Looking up the rest from reference TRBV5-1 and TRBJ2-7 gives the full variable domain: KAGVTQTPRYLIKTRGQQVTLSCSPISGHRSVSWYQQTPGQGLQFLFEYFSETQRNKGNFPGRFSGRQFSNSRSEMNVSTLELGDSALYLCASSSEGMQYFGPGTRLTVT.

This clonotype was counted ten times or more. The chain is built from TRBV7-9 and TRBJ2-5, with TRBD1 identical over 11 bases. The CDR3 covers 18 residues. V was pared by 7 bases and J by 2 bases, with 15 bases of the junction left unmatched. Per germline, CDR1 SEHNR and CDR2 FQNEAQ (reference sequence). CDR3 region: CASTLRGARDRGQETQYF. CDR3 coding DNA: TGTGCCAGCACCCTCCGGGGCGCCCGGGACAGGGGGCAAGAGACCCAGTACTTC. Full variable domain (missing parts from reference TRBV7-9 and TRBJ2-5): DTGVSQNPRHKITKRGQNVTFRCDPISEHNRLYWYRQTLGQGPEFLTYFQNEAQLEKSRLLSDRFSAERPKGSFSTLEIQRTEQGDSAMYLCASTLRGARDRGQETQYFGPGTRLLVL.

The J gene is TRBJ1-6, the V gene TRBV6-5; possibly TRBD1 for D (5 bases). This CDR3 spans 13 amino acids. The V end lost 0 bases, the J end lost 10 bases, and 7 bases lay between the germline ends. Per germline, CDR1 MNHEY and CDR2 SVGAGI. CDR3 region: CASSYSGDSPLHF. CDR3 nucleotides: TGTGCCAGCAGTTACTCGGGGGACTCACCCCTCCACTTT.

J is TRBJ2-7 and V is TRBV11-2, with 7 bases identical to TRBD2. Germline trimming cut 4 bases from V and 9 bases from J; bases unmatched to any gene: 9. The CDR3 contains 13 residues. The germline V gene encodes CDR1 SGHAT and CDR2 FQNNGV. The CDR3: CASSYGTNRWQYF. CDR3 in DNA: TGTGCCAGCAGCTACGGGACTAATCGGTGGCAGTACTTC.

This clonotype came up many times. This rearrangement joins TRBV5-1 to TRBJ1-3; D might be TRBD1 (5 bases). V shed 5 bases and J shed 1 base, with 16 bases lying between them. CDR1 and CDR2 from the germline V gene are SGHRS and YFSETQ. CDR3 size: 16 residues. Written as DNA, the CDR3 is TGCGCCAGCAGTCGTCAGGGCAGAGCTTCTGGAAACACCATATATTTT. Translating gives CASSRQGRASGNTIYF.

There are a few counts of this clonotype. At one boundary the junction diverges from the germline segment, which might be a read error. The V and J genes are TRBV5-1 and TRBJ1-6, with TRBD1 matching over 7 bases. This CDR3 region has 13 residues. Germline assignment: CDR1 SGHRS and CDR2 YFSETQ. The CDR3 loop is CASYDRVGSPLNF. In DNA, the CDR3 is TGCGCCAGCTATGACAGGGTTGGTTCACCCCTCAACTTT.

V and J are TRBV18 and TRBJ2-7; a possible D gene is TRBD2 (6 bases). CDR3 length: 16 residues. Germline V gene lookup returns CDR1 KGHSH and CDR2 LQKENI. Trimming left V 3 bases short and J 2 bases short, with 17 bases between. Here the CDR3 DNA reads TGTGCCAGCTCACCGCTGCCGCGCGGGGCTACCTACGAGCAGTACTTC. It codes for CASSPLPRGATYEQYF.

This clonotype has only a few counts. This rearrangement joins TRBV7-9 to TRBJ2-3; tentative D call: TRBD1 (5 bases). V shed 11 bases and J shed 4 bases, with 13 bases lying between them. This CDR3 contains 12 residues. Germline CDR1 SEHNR, CDR2 FQNEAQ (reference sequence). This CDR3 is CALQGVADTQYF. The CDR3, as DNA: TGTGCCCTACAAGGGGTGGCAGATACGCAGTATTTT. Filled out from reference TRBV7-9 and TRBJ2-3, the complete variable domain reads DTGVSQNPRHKITKRGQNVTFRCDPISEHNRLYWYRQTLGQGPEFLTYFQNEAQLEKSRLLSDRFSAERPKGSFSTLEIQRTEQGDSAMYLCALQGVADTQYFGPGTRLTVL.

At least ten counts were recorded for this clonotype. The chain carries TRBV7-2 and TRBJ1-4; D is unclear. The V end lost 5 bases, the J end lost 8 bases, and 15 bases lay between the germline ends. The length of the CDR3 is 14 residues. The germline V gene encodes CDR1 SGHTA and CDR2 FQGNSA. The CDR3 here is CASSIHDRKEKLFF. CDR3 bases: TGTGCCAGCAGCATCCATGACCGAAAAGAAAAACTGTTTTTT.